Described below is a single TCR beta chain sequence and its context. Its cognate antigen has yet to be identified. No qualities accompany the bases; no much larger clone lies one base away. Trimmed from V: 3 bases; trimmed from J: 6 bases; junction bases lacking a gene match: 7. Spanning cysteine to phenylalanine, the CDR3 consists of 15 amino acids. Kept here is only the CDR3 DNA, which spans 45 bases and is read in frame from base 1. CDR1 and CDR2 (SEHNR, FQNEAQ) derive from the germline V gene (reference sequence). This specimen belongs to a study of cytomegalovirus exposure and HLA in healthy donors (dated by TCRdb to 2015 to 2018). A note on the overall study: An earlier analysis of approximately 640 of the donors reported about 250 Gb of sequence data and around 110 million unique TCR beta sequences from about 200 million T cells. The aim of the study was to test whether cataloging public T cell receptors could identify signatures of past pathogen exposure. Besides the first cohort of 666 subjects, a separate validation cohort made up of over a hundred different subjects was used. Of the roughly 400 genotyped donors, roughly 80% fell in the genetic ancestry cluster associated with self-reported Caucasian donors. An early release covering roughly 600 HLA-typed donors comprised about 300 gigabases of sequencing data and 85 million or so unique TCR sequences. Every repertoire in the discovery cohort had been generated on one and the same sequencing platform. Typing coverage varied by locus: 629-630 donors for A, B, C, DRB1 and DQB1; roughly 500 for DQA1; more than 600 for DPA1; about 450 for DPB1. A later genetic analysis took genome-wide SNP genotypes for about 55% of the roughly 670 donors and used that subset as a discovery cohort. The study used immunosequencing to profile the T cell repertoires of approximately 630 subjects and linked those repertoires to cytomegalovirus serostatus. Because of strong linkage in the cohort, a few DR-DQ haplotypes were treated as single units for association and clustering. HLA typing included class I and class II loci at four-digit resolution. In a later analysis, previously published TCR beta repertoires from several hundred donors were re-analyzed and high-resolution HLA genotyping was added so that TCR occurrence patterns could be studied. Donor age, sex, ethnicity and CMV serostatus were collected together with the repertoire data. An earlier analysis of 500 to 650 of the donors applied high-throughput TCR beta sequencing to assess whether each TCR beta V gene segment acted as functional or pseudogenic. Among some 410 genotyped donors of the cohort, an average of roughly 240,000 unique TCR beta nucleotide sequences were sequenced per donor, roughly 18% of them non-productive. High-throughput TCR immunosequencing, statistical association of individual TCRs with disease status, and machine learning were combined to predict cytomegalovirus infection status. In the later analysis, no new phenotypic data were used to find candidate immune exposures; instead, reliance was placed on TCR beta sequences and their occurrence across donors.

The cohort consisted of fewer than 700 healthy bone marrow donors. At the time of sampling, every cohort member was nominally healthy, though immune exposures that went unrecorded were likely present. The donor tested CMV seronegative and was one of the 352 seronegative cohort members. A peripheral blood sample was provided by each donor, and peripheral blood mononuclear cells were used for TCR beta sequencing. The Qiagen DNeasy Blood Extraction Kit was used to extract genomic DNA from the blood cell samples. The library was generated by the immunoSEQ multiplex PCR assay. The multiplex PCR relied on a mix of 60 forward primers for TCR Vbeta segments and 13 reverse primers for TCR Jbeta segments. The CDR3 region of rearranged TCR beta genes was amplified from genomic DNA with a multiplex PCR assay. The Illumina HiSeq System was used to sequence the amplified TCR beta libraries as 87-base-pair reads. Regarding the original processing steps: Across the 670 or so repertoires, a later analysis counted tens of millions of unique TCR beta chains, some 11 million of which were shared by at least two donors. To remove PCR and sequencing errors, raw reads were error-corrected and collapsed into unique sequences using a nearest-neighbor algorithm that merged closely related sequences. CDR3 sequences were aligned to IMGT reference sequences to assign V, D and J gene segments. Each retained sequence needed at least a six-nucleotide match to both a V gene segment and a J gene segment. Rearrangements were classified as productive when the CDR3 lacked stop codons and remained in frame with V and J, and all other rearrangements were classified as non-productive. Following IMGT convention, CDR3 was defined as the stretch from the second conserved V-encoded cysteine to the conserved J-encoded phenylalanine. The earlier analysis of a few hundred of the donors excluded sequences that lacked an unambiguous match to a single V gene segment. In an earlier analysis of 587 of the donors, V segments were called functional above 56.7% productive rearrangements and were called segregating when the between-donor standard deviation exceeded 5%. A statistical classification framework was developed to diagnose cytomegalovirus status using the catalog of TCR beta chain sequences. In a later analysis, V and J genes were assigned by comparing TCR nucleotide sequences against IMGT/GENE-DB human TR gene sequences. In a later analysis, CDR3 sequences and most-parsimonious VDJ recombination scenarios were assigned using the TCRdist pipeline. A later analysis defined each TCR beta chain by its CDR3 amino acid sequence plus V-gene family, and excluded reads lacking a unique V-gene family. To address suspected cross-contamination and a sequencing artifact, a later analysis removed 550 to 750 highly shared, low-generation-probability nucleotide sequences. In a later analysis, a clonal expansion index for each public chain was calculated from normalized within-repertoire ranks of inferred template counts. A later analysis computed generation probabilities with a VDJ recombination model fitted to out-of-frame rearrangements, and checked the results against IGoR. In a later analysis, TCR-TCR, TCR-HLA and TCR-CMV co-occurrence was scored with hypergeometric tests, and a repertoire-size bias correction was applied to TCR pairs. A later analysis estimated false discovery rates by permuting HLA or CMV assignments 20 times. In a later analysis, co-occurring TCRs were grouped using DBSCAN, with TCRdist sequence similarity added in when clustering inside HLA-allele-positive subsets. For co-occurrence clustering, repertoires with fewer than 30,000 or more than 120,000 public chains were excluded, along with four to six repertoires with anomalous nucleotide sharing. The clones in this table, taken by TCRdb from immuneACCESS, are in-frame only. Not every clone is retained; where verified, under half of the shortfall comes from an unresolved V gene, and the cause of the rest is unknown. Clonal size and the V and J genes are those of that table, whereas D and trimming came from the DNA. Here the sample has roughly 100,000 clones; approximately 80% occur a single time. The ten largest clones take up 3% to 4% of the sample.

What the research found in general, with its limitations: Only TCR beta chains were sequenced in this cohort, and the absence of alpha or paired-chain data limited detectable features. The only immune exposure information available for the cohort was CMV serostatus. In a later analysis, most CMV-associated TCR beta chains were found to appear HLA-restricted, with HLA associations seemingly driven largely by CMV exposure. A cluster of highly shared sequence variants was judged likely to be a technical artifact of the sequencing pipeline. An earlier analysis of approximately 590 of the donors showed that most TCR beta V segments appeared in productive rearrangements either about 90% or about 30% of the time, which broadly matched IMGT annotations. It was suggested by the authors that the approach could potentially be generalized to other disease states and immunological phenotypes. The study listed 164 TCR beta chains as associated with cytomegalovirus. Specific HLA alleles were associated with over 15,000 TCR beta sequences at a false discovery rate of 0.05 in a later analysis. A further reported finding was that TCR beta sequences accurately predicted the HLA-A and HLA-B alleles for most subjects in the first cohort. Strong co-occurrence of HLA alleles, especially DR and DQ, made assigning TCR associations to individual alleles difficult. Because HLA typing was missing for some donors at each locus, association tests included only the typed subset. In vitro tests confirmed that three of the cytomegalovirus-associated TCR beta chains recognize cytomegalovirus antigens. Correlated functional status among segregating V segments might be attributable to linkage disequilibrium, but an unknown experimental factor could not be ruled out. V-gene and J-gene trimming of TCR beta chains was associated with a missense DCLRE1C variant in a later genetic analysis, and the association was replicated in an independent cohort. Some IMGT-functional V segments, including TRBV6-2 and TRBV6-3, could not be told apart with the 87-base-pair reads, so those segments were excluded. In a later analysis, HLA-associated TCR beta chains were found to be more clonally expanded and to have lower generation probabilities than equally common non-associated chains. A later analysis reported that several top co-occurrence clusters appeared linked to parvovirus B19, influenza, CMV and Epstein-Barr virus. A later genetic analysis reported fewer N-insertions in productive TCRs among donors in an Asian-associated ancestry cluster than the roughly 650-donor mean. Across donors, most TCR sequences were observed very rarely, whereas some public TCRs were present in many individuals. Seventeen rarely observed V segments, including chromosome 9 orphons, were excluded from the earlier analysis of 550 to 700 of the donors because counts were too low. Sequencing depth was assumed to be roughly uniform across donors in the presence/absence analyses, though that assumption may not hold. The classifier was reported to diagnose cytomegalovirus status with high specificity and sensitivity in both the original cohort and the validation cohort. A later analysis found that TCR association rates varied across HLA loci, with DRB1 alleles showing the most associated TCRs and HLA-C alleles the fewest.

The specimen sequenced was PBMCs. This TCR was recovered from a woman in her forties in good health and CMV-seronegative. The rearranged segments are TRBV7-9 and TRBJ1-4; the junction holds 7 bases that match TRBD1. CDR3 region: CASSFGQEVDEKLFF. The DNA reads as follows: TGTGCCAGCAGCTTCGGACAGGAAGTTGATGAAAAACTGTTTTTT.